One and the same sample provided the 10 T cell receptor beta chains below, sequenced in a study of long-term antiretroviral therapy in people with HIV. Sequencing relied on immunoSEQ assay v3.0, run at survey level. Here immunoSEQ multiplex PCR was the method, and the copy in TCRdb shows in-frame clones only, minus some. The sample contains about 21,000 clones, roughly 84% of which appear only once. The specimen comprised unsorted PBMCs, sampled at the start of antiretroviral therapy. Receptor source: a man aged 45 to 65 with HIV.

V gene TRBV7-8 combines with J gene TRBJ2-2; D uncertain. Trimming removed 1 base at V and 3 bases at J, with 6 bases between. The CDR3 has 14 amino acids. Germline assignment: CDR1 SGHVS and CDR2 FQNEAQ. The CDR3 protein is CASSLGSDTGELFF. The CDR3 DNA reads TGTGCCAGCAGCTTAGGGTCGGACACCGGGGAGCTGTTTTTT.

This chain links TRBV13 with TRBJ1-3; D is ambiguous. This CDR3 comprises 15 residues. The germline CDR1 and CDR2 sequences are PRHDT and FYEKMQ (reference sequence). Trimming removed 1 base from V and 2 bases from J, with 9 bases in between. The CDR3 bases are TGTGCCAGCAGCTTAGTGGATTTGGCTGGAAACACCATATATTTT. Protein product: CASSLVDLAGNTIYF.

The chain carries TRBV2 and TRBJ1-5; maybe TRBD1 (6 bases). CDR3 length: 13 amino acids. The germline V gene has CDR1 SNHLY and CDR2 FYNNEI. V gave up 6 bases and J gave up 3 bases, with 9 bases separating them. The CDR3 is CASRGQPNQPQHF. In DNA, the CDR3 is TGTGCCAGCAGGGGACAACCCAATCAGCCCCAGCATTTT.

The chain has TRBV6-1 and TRBJ2-7; D not resolved. V dropped 2 bases and J dropped 6 bases, with 14 bases sitting between them. CDR1 is MNHNS and CDR2 is SASEGT in the germline V gene. This CDR3 comprises 14 residues. CDR3 in amino acids: CASSENPEWGEQYF. DNA of the CDR3: TGTGCCAGCAGTGAAAATCCAGAGTGGGGCGAGCAGTACTTC.

The V gene is TRBV29-1, the J gene TRBJ2-7; possible D gene TRBD1, 5 bases. Germline V gives CDR1 SQVTM, CDR2 ANQGSEA. The CDR3 extends over 12 amino acids. Trimming took 3 bases from V and 4 from J, leaving 10 bases between them. The CDR3 DNA sequence: TGCAGCGTTGAGTCAGGGATATACGAGCAGTACTTC. Its translation is CSVESGIYEQYF.

This chain joins TRBV20-1 and TRBJ2-2; D is uncertain. The V end was cut by 5 bases, the J end by 5 bases, with 6 bases between. CDR1 and CDR2 (germline): DFQATT, SNEGSKA (reference sequence). CDR3 length: 11 residues. The CDR3 loop is CSALQTGELFF. In nucleotides, the CDR3 is TGCAGTGCTTTACAAACCGGGGAGCTGTTTTTT.

This clone has just a few counts. The CDR3 region has the DNA TGTGCCAGCAGCGTAACTAGCGCCCCTAATACGCAGTATTTT. Its translation is CASSVTSAPNTQYF. This rearrangement joins TRBV9 to TRBJ2-3; 7 nucleotides line up with TRBD2. CDR1 SGDLS and CDR2 YYNGEE come from the germline V gene. This CDR3 has 14 residues. J gave up 7 bases and V 1 base, and 6 bases lay outside the gene matches.

This clone was picked up one time. V gene TRBV5-5 combines with J gene TRBJ1-3; maybe TRBD1 (5 bases). Deletions cut 4 bases from V and 2 bases from J, with 16 bases between. This CDR3 has 16 amino acids. Germline CDR1 is SGHKS and CDR2 is YYEKEE (reference sequence). The CDR3 protein is CASSSEQAETGNTIYF. Written as DNA, the CDR3 is TGTGCCAGCAGCAGCGAACAGGCAGAGACTGGAAACACCATATATTTT. The full variable domain, its missing parts supplied by reference TRBV5-5 and TRBJ1-3, is DAGVTQSPTHLIKTRGQQVTLRCSPISGHKSVSWYQQVLGQGPQFIFQYYEKEERGRGNFPDRFSARQFPNYSSELNVNALLLGDSALYLCASSSEQAETGNTIYFGEGSWLTVV.

This clone showed up just once. This sequence joins TRBV6-1 and TRBJ2-3; 11 bases map to TRBD2. Losses at the gene ends were 8 bases for V and 2 bases for J; bases not matched to a gene: 6. This CDR3 has 15 amino acids. Germline V lookup: CDR1 MNHNS, CDR2 SASEGT. In DNA form, the CDR3 reads TGTGCCAGCGAGAATAGCGGGAGGGCCACAGATACGCAGTATTTT. It translates to CASENSGRATDTQYF.

V is TRBV30 and J is TRBJ2-7; no firm D call. The V and J ends lost 0 bases and 4 bases respectively, with 10 bases between them. Per germline, CDR1 GTSNPN and CDR2 SVGIG (reference sequence). CDR3 length equals 13 residues. CDR3 sequence: CAWSVRPGYEQYF. The CDR3 bases are TGTGCCTGGAGTGTACGACCCGGATACGAGCAGTACTTC.